A selection of T cell receptor beta chains follows, all from one sample in a study of blood T cell repertoires in COVID-19. This table comes from immunoSEQ multiplex PCR, and its TCRdb copy is limited to in-frame clones, with some not included. The sample includes fewer than 250,000 clones, 85% to 95% of them seen just once. The sequenced material came from peripheral blood. These receptors were collected from a man aged 25-45 years with COVID-19, enrolled during active disease. Both conserved end residues are part of each CDR3. The D gene is left open where the match is weak. Rows may omit the clone size; those that give it use once, few, many or a size class.

d_gene	j_gene	v_gene	abundance	CDR3aa	CDR3nt
NA	TRBJ1-4	TRBV7-9	NA	CASSPSLSGGNEKLFF	TGTGCCAGCAGCCCAAGCTTGTCCGGGGGTAATGAAAAACTGTTTTTT
NA	TRBJ1-5	TRBV30	NA	CAWSARDNNQPQHF	TGTGCCTGGAGCGCCCGGGACAACAATCAGCCCCAGCATTTT
NA	TRBJ1-2	TRBV6-5	NA	CASSYSNVGANYGYTF	TGTGCCAGCAGTTACTCGAACGTTGGGGCGAACTATGGCTACACCTTC
NA	TRBJ1-1	TRBV3-1/TRBV3-2	NA	CASSLLGPTEAFF	TGTGCCAGCAGCCTACTCGGTCCCACTGAAGCTTTCTTT
NA	TRBJ2-2	TRBV2	NA	CASSVGASNTGELFF	TGTGCCAGCAGCGTGGGGGCCTCGAACACCGGGGAGCTGTTTTTT
NA	TRBJ1-1	TRBV6-5	NA	CASSTGLATEAFF	TGTGCCAGCAGTACAGGGTTAGCCACTGAAGCTTTCTTT
TRBD2	TRBJ2-5	TRBV7-7	NA	CASSLGGLAGTKETQYF	TGTGCCAGCAGCTTAGGTGGACTAGCGGGGACCAAAGAGACCCAGTACTTC
NA	TRBJ2-2	TRBV9	once	CASSENYGELFF	TGTGCCAGCAGCGAAAACTACGGGGAGCTGTTTTTT
TRBD1	TRBJ2-1	TRBV6-5	NA	CASSPGQGRYNEQFF	TGTGCCAGCAGTCCTGGACAGGGGCGATACAATGAGCAGTTCTTC
TRBD1	TRBJ1-6	TRBV18	NA	CASSPTGVNSPLHF	TGTGCCAGCTCACCAACAGGGGTTAACTCACCCCTCCACTTT
TRBD1	TRBJ1-3	TRBV18	NA	CASSPRDRVSGNTIYF	TGTGCCAGCTCACCGAGGGACAGGGTTTCCGGAAACACCATATATTTT
NA	TRBJ2-1	TRBV7-3	NA	CASSLGQGVYNEQFF	TGTGCCAGCAGCTTGGGGCAGGGCGTCTACAATGAGCAGTTCTTC
NA	TRBJ1-2	TRBV10-3	NA	CASESGQGEGYGYTF	TGTGCCTCGGAGAGCGGGCAGGGCGAAGGCTATGGCTACACCTTC
NA	TRBJ1-1	TRBV18	NA	CASSNQQAPMNTEAFF	TGTGCCAGCTCAAACCAACAGGCCCCCATGAACACTGAAGCTTTCTTT
NA	TRBJ1-3	TRBV7-2	NA	CASSLERAGVTGNTIYF	TGTGCCAGCAGCTTAGAAAGAGCAGGGGTGACTGGAAACACCATATATTTT
NA	TRBJ2-1	TRBV12-3/TRBV12-4	NA	CASSWTVGEQFF	TGTGCCAGCAGCTGGACAGTTGGTGAGCAGTTCTTC
TRBD1	TRBJ1-1	TRBV6-5	NA	CASSTPGQGYTEAFF	TGTGCCAGCAGTACACCGGGACAGGGTTACACTGAAGCTTTCTTT
NA	TRBJ1-2	TRBV5-1	NA	CASSLHQGSGGYTF	TGCGCCAGCAGCTTGCATCAGGGATCCGGTGGCTACACCTTC
TRBD2	TRBJ2-1	TRBV5-4	NA	CASSLWGLAGVEEQFF	TGTGCCAGCAGCTTGTGGGGACTAGCGGGGGTGGAAGAGCAGTTCTTC
NA	TRBJ1-5	TRBV27	NA	CASSSGLDINQPQHF	TGTGCCAGCAGTTCCGGTCTCGATATAAATCAGCCCCAGCATTTT
TRBD1	TRBJ2-1	TRBV5-1	NA	CASSLGQNLDEQFF	TGCGCCAGCAGCCTGGGACAGAACCTCGATGAGCAGTTCTTC
NA	TRBJ2-2	TRBV5-1	NA	CASSLSAGANTGELFF	TGCGCCAGCAGCTTATCGGCGGGGGCCAACACCGGGGAGCTGTTTTTT
TRBD2	TRBJ2-2	TRBV4-1	NA	CASSQVRGGRTGELFF	TGCGCCAGCAGCCAAGTTCGCGGGGGGCGAACCGGGGAGCTGTTTTTT